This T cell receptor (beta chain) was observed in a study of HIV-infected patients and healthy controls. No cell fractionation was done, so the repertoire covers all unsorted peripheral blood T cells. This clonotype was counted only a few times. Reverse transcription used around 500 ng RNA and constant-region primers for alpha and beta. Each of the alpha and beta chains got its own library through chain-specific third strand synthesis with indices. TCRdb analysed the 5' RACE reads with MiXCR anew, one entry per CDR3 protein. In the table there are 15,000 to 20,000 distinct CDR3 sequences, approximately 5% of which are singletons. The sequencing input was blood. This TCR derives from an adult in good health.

For the CDR3, the DNA is TGTGCCAGCAGCTCCGGAGAAGGGCATGAAAAACTGTTTTTT. This gives the protein CASSSGEGHEKLFF. This chain joins TRBV4-2 and TRBJ1-4; D not certain. The V gene's germline CDR1 is LGHNA and CDR2 YNFKEQ. V was cut by 5 bases and J by 6 bases, with 13 bases left in between. CDR3 length: 14 residues.